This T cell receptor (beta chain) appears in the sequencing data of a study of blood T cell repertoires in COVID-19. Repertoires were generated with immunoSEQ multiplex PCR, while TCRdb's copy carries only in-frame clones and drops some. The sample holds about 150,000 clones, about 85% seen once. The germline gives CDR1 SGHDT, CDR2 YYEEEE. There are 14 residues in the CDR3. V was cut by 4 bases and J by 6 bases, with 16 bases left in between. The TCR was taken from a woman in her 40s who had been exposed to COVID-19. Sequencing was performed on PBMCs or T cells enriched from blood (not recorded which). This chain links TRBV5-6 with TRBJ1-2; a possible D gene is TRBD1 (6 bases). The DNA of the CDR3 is TGTGCCAGCAGCCTTGACTCAGGGGACCATGGCTACACCTTC. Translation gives CASSLDSGDHGYTF.